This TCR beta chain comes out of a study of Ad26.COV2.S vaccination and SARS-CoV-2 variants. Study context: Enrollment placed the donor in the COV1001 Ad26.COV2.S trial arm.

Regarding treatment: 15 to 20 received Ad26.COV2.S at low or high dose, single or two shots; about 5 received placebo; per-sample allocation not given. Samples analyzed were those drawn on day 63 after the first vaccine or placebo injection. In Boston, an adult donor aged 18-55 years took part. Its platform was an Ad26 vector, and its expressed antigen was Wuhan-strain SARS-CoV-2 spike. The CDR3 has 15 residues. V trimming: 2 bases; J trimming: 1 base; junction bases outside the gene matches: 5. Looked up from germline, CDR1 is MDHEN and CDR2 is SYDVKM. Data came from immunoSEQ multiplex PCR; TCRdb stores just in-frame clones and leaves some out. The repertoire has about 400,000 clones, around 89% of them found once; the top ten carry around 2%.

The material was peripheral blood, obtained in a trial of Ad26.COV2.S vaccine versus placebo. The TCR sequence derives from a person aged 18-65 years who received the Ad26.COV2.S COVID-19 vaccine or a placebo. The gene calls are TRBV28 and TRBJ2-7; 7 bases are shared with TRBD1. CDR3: CASSLIGTDSYEQYF. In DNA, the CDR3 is TGTGCCAGCAGTTTAATCGGGACAGATTCCTACGAGCAGTACTTC.